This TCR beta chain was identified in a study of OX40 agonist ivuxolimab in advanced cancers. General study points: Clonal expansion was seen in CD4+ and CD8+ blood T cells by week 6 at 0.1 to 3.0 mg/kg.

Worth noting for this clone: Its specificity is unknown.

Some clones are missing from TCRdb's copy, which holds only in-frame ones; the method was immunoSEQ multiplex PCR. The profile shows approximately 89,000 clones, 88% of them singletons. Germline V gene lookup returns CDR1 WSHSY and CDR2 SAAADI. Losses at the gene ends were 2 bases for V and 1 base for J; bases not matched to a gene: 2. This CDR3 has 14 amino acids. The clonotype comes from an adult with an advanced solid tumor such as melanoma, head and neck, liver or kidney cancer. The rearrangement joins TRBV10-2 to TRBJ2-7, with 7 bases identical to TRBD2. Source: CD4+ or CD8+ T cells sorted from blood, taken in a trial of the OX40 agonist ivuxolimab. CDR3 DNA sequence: TGCGCCAGCAGTGAGACTAGCGTTTCCTACGAGCAGTACTTC. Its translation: CASSETSVSYEQYF.